This TCR beta chain emerged from a study of CD8+ T cells in alopecia areata (dated 2018 in TCRdb). For the study in its entirety: The treated patients took part in an open-label pilot trial in which moderate-to-severe alopecia areata was treated with oral tofacitinib at 5 to 10 mg twice daily. Biopsies were taken from tofacitinib-treated patients at baseline and at 4 and 24 weeks of treatment, and a later scalp biopsy was taken in several of the tofacitinib-treated patients. Disease severity in treated patients was measured with the SALT score, which quantifies the percentage of affected scalp surface area. The RNA source kit depended on sample type: the PAXgene miRNA kit for fixed scalp, the miRNeasy kit for PBMCs, and the RNeasy kit for mouse skin. Scalp clonality was compared among normal scalp (n=4), patchy alopecia areata scalp (n=8), and alopecia totalis/universalis scalp (n=8). On the human side, TCRbeta sequencing was run on scalp tissue and on sorted CD4+ and CD8+ peripheral blood T cells from healthy controls and from alopecia areata patients with either patchy or totalis/universalis disease. High-throughput TCRbeta sequencing was used to examine T cell clonal expansion in alopecia areata in both the C3H/HeJ mouse model and human patients. Patients stayed on tofacitinib for 6 to 18 months and then had 6 months of follow-up off drug so that delayed response and recurrence could be assessed. immunoSEQ multiplex PCR using 35 Vbeta forward primers and 13 Jbeta reverse primers was used to amplify TCRbeta CDR3 regions. Broader findings and caveats from the paper: Many expanded lesional clones were found to persist in scalp and blood during tofacitinib treatment, and relapse after treatment cessation may be partly explained by this persistence. Resident alphabeta T cells in normal human skin are also sequenced, complicating scalp TCR repertoire analysis, unlike mouse skin dominated by gammadelta T cells. Shared TCR sequences between patients were less evident than in mice, which may be partly attributable to HLA diversity in the patient population. Because the treated cohort was small and had only one nonresponder, larger studies are needed to examine links between baseline CD8+ expansion and response. Compared with normal scalp, lesional scalp had higher clonality and more expanded CD8+ clones, particularly in alopecia totalis/universalis, a pattern that suggests antigenic drive. Tofacitinib significantly lowered scalp clonality and the number of expanded CD8+ clones among the top 100 scalp clones.

Details on this clone: The antigen it recognizes is unknown. No base quality values were provided; no much bigger clone lies one nucleotide off.

The germline ends are 12 bases apart after V is trimmed by 3 bases and J by 4 bases. From the cysteine through the phenylalanine, the CDR3 covers 14 amino acids. Only the CDR3 portion is preserved as DNA: 42 bases, with reading frame beginning at the first base. The germline V gene (reference sequence) sets CDR1 to LNHDA and CDR2 to SQIVND. Library method: the immunoSEQ multiplex PCR assay. For TCR sequencing, RNA was extracted from every sample and reverse transcribed into cDNA to serve as template. First-strand cDNA was synthesized using SuperScript III with a 2:1 mix of oligo-dT and random hexamers. Amplification bias was assessed with a synthetic immune receptor repertoire, and residual bias was removed computationally. In the source study's methods: Raw reads were preprocessed to remove errors, and CDR3 was defined according to IMGT conventions as the region from the conserved cysteine to phenylalanine. Clonality was calculated as 1 minus Shannon entropy normalized by log2 of the number of productive unique TCRs. Whether scalp clones were CD4 or CD8 was inferred by matching scalp TCRbeta sequences against CD4 and CD8 repertoires sorted from blood. The source is immuneACCESS, and TCRdb retained only in-frame sequences with V and J called. Part of the clones is not carried over; for the studies checked, unresolved V genes explain less than half of this, and the remainder is unexplained. V, J and clone size derive from that table, while D and trimming were established from the DNA sequence. This sample lists 150,000 to 200,000 clones; about 47% were detected once. The ten biggest clones cover 10% of the sample.

The sample's treatment or condition label, in plain terms: oral pan-JAK inhibitor, 5-10 mg twice daily. Lesional scalp punch biopsies and peripheral blood were obtained from alopecia areata patients. PBMCs were isolated by density centrifugation and stained for CD3, CD4 and CD8, after which CD4+ and CD8+ T cells were sorted on a FACSAria. Material: CD8+ T cells sorted from blood, obtained around week 53, from a patient treated with tofacitinib. The chain is assembled from TRBV19 and TRBJ1-2; the D gene is not confidently resolved. The clonotype was recovered from a human donor with alopecia areata. The DNA sequence follows: TGTGCCAGTAGTATCCCTCAACTCCTCTATGGCTACACCTTC. Translated, this is CASSIPQLLYGYTF.